The clone carrying this T cell receptor (beta chain) came up many times. This entry belongs to a study of blood T cells in healthy people across ages. Using a J-beta primer mix together with a sample-barcoded 5' primer, a second PCR was run for roughly 6 to 11 cycles. Sequencing of every sample gave 2.5 million or more CDR3-containing paired-end reads. Each CDR3 protein is one row after TCRdb ran MiXCR on the 5' RACE reads. The sample includes some 790,000 distinct CDR3 sequences, 25% to 30% of them seen just once. Germline values: CDR1 DFQATT, CDR2 SNEGSKA (reference sequence). The CDR3 extends over 12 amino acids. Trimming took 6 bases from V and 1 from J, leaving 10 bases between them.

This rearrangement joins TRBV20-1 to TRBJ2-7, with D possibly matching TRBD1 (5 bases). Material: blood. This TCR was recovered from an elderly woman in good health. The CDR3 sequence: CSAGDSSYEQYF. Here the CDR3 DNA reads TGCAGTGCAGGTGACAGTTCCTACGAGCAGTACTTC.